These 21 T cell receptor beta chains came from one sample sequenced in a study of OX40 agonist ivuxolimab in advanced cancers. Profiling relied on immunoSEQ multiplex PCR, and the TCRdb table lists in-frame clones only, not all of them. The table records just over 95,000 clones, 90% of them present only once. Here the sequenced sample was CD4+ or CD8+ T cells sorted from blood, taken in a trial of the OX40 agonist ivuxolimab. These TCRs come from an adult with an advanced solid tumor such as melanoma, head and neck, liver or kidney cancer.

The chain joins TRBV5-1 to TRBJ2-5; D not certain. The CDR3 is 15 residues long. V lost 4 bases, J lost 0 bases, and 13 bases lay in between. The germline gives CDR1 SGHRS, CDR2 YFSETQ. CDR3 nucleotide sequence: TGCGCCAGCAGCAGGAAGGGCTCGGACCAAGAGACCCAGTACTTC. This encodes CASSRKGSDQETQYF.

This chain joins TRBV5-6 and TRBJ2-5; the match to TRBD2 covers 9 bases. The better agreement between TRBJ2-7 and the DNA end casts doubt on the J call. CDR3 length: 15 residues. Germline CDR1 is SGHDT and CDR2 is YYEEEE. The CDR3 DNA is TGTGCCAGCAGCTTTAGGGTAGCGGGAGCAAACGAGCAGTACTTC. Its protein product is CASSFRVAGANEQYF.

The chain has TRBV4-2 and TRBJ1-4; D perhaps matches TRBD1 (5 bases). The CDR3 runs 16 residues. The V end lost 0 bases, the J end lost 4 bases, and 12 bases lay between the germline ends. Germline CDR1 and CDR2: LGHNA and YNFKEQ. The CDR3 region has the DNA TGTGCCAGCAGCCAAGAGAGGGCGGGGGGTAATGAAAAACTGTTTTTT. Translation gives CASSQERAGGNEKLFF.

The CDR3 sequence is CASSPQPGAEAFF. The CDR3 DNA follows: TGTGCCAGCAGTCCCCAGCCAGGGGCTGAAGCTTTCTTT. The rearrangement uses TRBV6-1 and TRBJ1-1, with a tentative D call TRBD1 (6 bases). Germline CDR1 reads MNHNS; CDR2 reads SASEGT. Trimming took off 5 bases at V and 6 bases at J, with 13 bases between the two ends. The CDR3 sequence is 13 residues long.

The chain has TRBV5-5 and TRBJ1-2; D is perhaps TRBD1 (6 bases). V was clipped by 3 bases and J by 4 bases, with 13 bases between them. The germline V gene has CDR1 SGHKS and CDR2 YYEKEE (reference sequence). The CDR3 consists of 14 residues. CDR3 region: CASSSGARGYGYTF. The CDR3 bases are TGTGCCAGCAGCTCGGGGGCCCGGGGCTATGGCTACACCTTC. Combining the CDR3 with reference TRBV5-5 and TRBJ1-2 gives the whole variable domain DAGVTQSPTHLIKTRGQQVTLRCSPISGHKSVSWYQQVLGQGPQFIFQYYEKEERGRGNFPDRFSARQFPNYSSELNVNALLLGDSALYLCASSSGARGYGYTFGSGTRLTVV.

This clone turned up a few times. This chain connects TRBV28 to TRBJ1-1, with 9 bases identical to TRBD1. Germline assignment: CDR1 MDHEN and CDR2 SYDVKM. Trimming at V came to 2 bases and at J to 6 bases, leaving 4 bases not matched to a gene. The CDR3 sequence is 14 residues long. CDR3: CASSLPQGAAEAFF. CDR3 coding DNA: TGTGCCAGCAGTTTACCACAGGGGGCGGCTGAAGCTTTCTTT.

The V and J genes are TRBV4-1 and TRBJ2-5; D uncertain. Between the trimmed V and J ends, which lost 5 bases and 1 base, there was a span of 14 bases. This CDR3 contains 15 residues. Germline V gene data show CDR1 as MGHRA and CDR2 as YSYEKL. The CDR3 protein is CASSLQPGFQETQYF. The CDR3 DNA sequence: TGCGCCAGCAGCTTACAACCAGGATTCCAAGAGACCCAGTACTTC.

This rearrangement joins TRBV19 to TRBJ1-1, with a possible D match to TRBD1 (6 bases). CDR3 length: 12 residues. The V end was cut by 5 bases, the J end by 6 bases, with 10 bases between. CDR1 and CDR2 (germline): LNHDA, SQIVND (reference sequence). The CDR3 bases are TGTGCCAGTAGTGGGGCAGGGGCTGAAGCTTTCTTT. It is translated as CASSGAGAEAFF.

The rearrangement joins TRBV10-2 to TRBJ2-2, with D possibly TRBD1 on 5 matching bases. Germline-derived CDR1 and CDR2 are WSHSY and SAAADI. The CDR3 has 13 residues. V gave up 8 bases and J gave up 2 bases, with 9 bases separating them. The DNA of the CDR3 is TGCGCCAGCCAACAGGAAAACACCGGGGAGCTGTTTTTT. Encoded protein: CASQQENTGELFF.

V is TRBV6-5 and J is TRBJ2-7; 8 bases are a match to TRBD2. The germline V gene encodes CDR1 MNHEY and CDR2 SVGAGI. Trimming took 6 bases from V and 5 from J; bases not matched to a gene: 12. CDR3 length: 15 amino acids. The CDR3 coding sequence is TGTGCCAGCAGGGGACTAGGGTTCGAGGGTAACGAGCAGTACTTC. Protein: CASRGLGFEGNEQYF.

Regarding this clone: An end of the junction does not agree with germline; a read error may underlie this. The chain recombines TRBV6-6 with TRBJ2-1, with a possible D match to TRBD2 (6 bases). CDR1 is MNHNY, CDR2 SVGAGI, per germline (reference sequence). The CDR3 sequence is 9 residues long. CDR3 protein: CASVRERFF. CDR3 nucleotide sequence: TGTGCCAGTGTCCGGGAGCGGTTCTTC.

The genes are TRBV19 and TRBJ1-1, with 8 bases matching TRBD1. V trimming: 5 bases; J trimming: 2 bases; junction bases outside the gene matches: 4. CDR3 length: 14 residues. Germline V gene data show CDR1 as LNHDA and CDR2 as SQIVND (reference sequence). CDR3 nucleotide sequence: TGTGCCAGTAGTCGTGACAGGGGCAACACTGAAGCTTTCTTT. Encoded protein: CASSRDRGNTEAFF. The entire variable domain, with the rest obtained from reference TRBV19 and TRBJ1-1, is as follows: DGGITQSPKYLFRKEGQNVTLSCEQNLNHDAMYWYRQDPGQGLRLIYYSQIVNDFQKGDIAEGYSVSREKKESFPLTVTSAQKNPTAFYLCASSRDRGNTEAFFGQGTRLTVV.

The chain recombines TRBV6-6 with TRBJ2-5; 7 bases are shared with TRBD1. Germline-derived CDR1 and CDR2 are MNHNY and SVGAGI (reference sequence). Losses at the gene ends were 0 bases for V and 5 bases for J; bases not matched to a gene: 6. The CDR3 is 15 residues long. CDR3 residues: CASSYSNRGRETQYF. As DNA, the CDR3 is TGTGCCAGCAGTTACTCCAACAGGGGCCGGGAGACCCAGTACTTC.

The V call is TRBV5-1, the J call TRBJ2-7; 7 bases match TRBD1. Losses at the gene ends were 6 bases for V and 3 bases for J; bases not matched to a gene: 6. The length of the CDR3 is 13 residues. From germline, CDR1 is SGHRS and CDR2 YFSETQ. The CDR3 nucleotides read TGCGCCAGCAAAAGACAGGGAGACTACGAGCAGTACTTC. This translates into CASKRQGDYEQYF.

The chain is built from TRBV9 and TRBJ2-5, with unresolved D. The J call may be mistaken, given a closer DNA end match to TRBJ2-7. The CDR3 sequence is 14 residues long. The germline V gene has CDR1 SGDLS and CDR2 YYNGEE. The CDR3 nucleotides are TGTGCCAGCAGCGTAAATTTTTGGGTCTACGAGCAGTACTTC. The encoded protein is CASSVNFWVYEQYF.

This clone occurred once. This chain uses TRBV5-1 with TRBJ2-1; TRBD2 agrees at 9 bases. V shed 0 bases, J shed 5 bases, and the junction held 9 bases outside the gene matches. The V gene's germline CDR1 is SGHRS and CDR2 YFSETQ. This CDR3 is 17 amino acids long. The CDR3 loop reads CASSLEGFSGGHNEQFF. CDR3 DNA sequence: TGCGCCAGCAGCTTGGAGGGCTTTAGCGGGGGCCACAATGAGCAGTTCTTC.

The rearrangement uses TRBV6-5 and TRBJ1-1; a weak D match, TRBD1 (5 bases). Germline CDR1 reads MNHEY; CDR2 reads SVGAGI. The V end lost 7 bases, the J end lost 1 base, and 10 bases lay between the germline ends. The CDR3 has 13 amino acids. The CDR3 nucleotides are TGTGCCAGCACTCAGAGGGGGAACACTGAAGCTTTCTTT. Amino acids: CASTQRGNTEAFF.

The chain carries TRBV27 and TRBJ2-7, with 7 bases identical to TRBD1. Per the germline V gene, CDR1 is MNHEY and CDR2 is SMNVEV (reference sequence). The CDR3 runs 13 residues. J gave up 4 bases and V 3 bases, and 3 bases lay outside the gene matches. The CDR3 bases are TGTGCCAGCAGTTTTAGGGGGCAATACGAGCAGTACTTC. Its protein product is CASSFRGQYEQYF.

The rearrangement links TRBV7-3 to TRBJ2-1; no clear D gene. V dropped 5 bases and J dropped 4 bases, with 9 bases sitting between them. The CDR3 is 13 amino acids. CDR1 is SGHTA, CDR2 FQGTGA, per germline. The CDR3 spells CASSHEVYNEQFF. The CDR3 nucleotides are TGTGCCAGCAGCCATGAGGTGTACAATGAGCAGTTCTTC.

CDR3 amino acids: CASSAKTGSHGELFF. The CDR3, as DNA: TGTGCCAGCAGTGCCAAGACAGGGTCGCACGGGGAGCTGTTTTTT. The gene calls are TRBV6-1 and TRBJ2-2; 7 nucleotides line up with TRBD1. Germline loops: CDR1 MNHNS, CDR2 SASEGT. Losses at the gene ends were 4 bases for V and 7 bases for J; bases not matched to a gene: 9. The length of the CDR3 is 15 residues.

This rearrangement joins TRBV18 to TRBJ2-7; no clear D gene. The CDR3 length is 14 residues. The V end was cut by 4 bases, the J end by 0 bases, with 10 bases between. Germline V gene sequence: CDR1 KGHSH, CDR2 LQKENI. The CDR3 DNA is TGTGCCAGCTCACTCGTTGGCAGCTCCTACGAGCAGTACTTC. Translating it yields CASSLVGSSYEQYF.